A single sample gave rise to the 5 T cell receptor beta chains below, sequenced in a study of molecular identifiers for immune sequencing clone quantification. TCRdb re-derived calls from the PCR reads in MiXCR, one entry per CDR3 protein. The sample yields hundreds of thousands of distinct CDR3 sequences, about 23% seen once. What was sequenced was naive CD8+ T cells from blood, with Jurkat cell RNA spiked in. The subset here: FACS-sorted CD8+CD4-CCR7+CD45RA+ naive T cells. Receptors were obtained from a human donor in good health. Some libraries in this study had Jurkat cell RNA spiked in.

Worth noting for this clonotype: A much larger clone lies a single base off, so this may be a read error. The J gene is TRBJ2-7, the V gene TRBV4-1; the D is unclear. The CDR3 spans 14 residues. Trimming took off 1 base at V and 2 bases at J, with 9 bases between the two ends. Germline V gene lookup returns CDR1 MGHRA and CDR2 YSYEKL. This chain's CDR3 is CASSQARAPYEQYF. Written as DNA, the CDR3 is TGCGCCAGCAGCCAAGCCCGGGCGCCCTACGAGCAGTACTTC.

This clonotype has ten or more counts. V usage is TRBV14 and J usage is TRBJ1-2; weak D call: TRBD1 (5 bases). V was clipped by 2 bases and J by 4 bases, with 17 bases between them. The CDR3 totals 16 residues. The germline gives CDR1 SGHDN, CDR2 FVKESK. CDR3 in amino acids: CASSQTSGTGGYGYTF. The CDR3, as DNA: TGTGCCAGCAGCCAAACCTCAGGGACGGGCGGCTATGGCTACACCTTC.

This clonotype was detected ten times or more. J is TRBJ1-1 and V is TRBV6-1, with 9 nucleotides matching TRBD1. Germline V lookup: CDR1 MNHNS, CDR2 SASEGT. V was pared by 9 bases and J by 4 bases, with 6 bases of the junction left unmatched. CDR3 length: 13 amino acids. This CDR3 is CASRTGVSTEAFF. CDR3 in DNA: TGTGCCAGTAGGACAGGGGTTAGCACTGAAGCTTTCTTT.

This clonotype occurred many times. The chain employs TRBV4-3 and TRBJ1-4; no definite D call. This CDR3 comprises 18 residues. Germline assignment: CDR1 LGHNA and CDR2 YSLEER. Trimming left V 0 bases short and J 2 bases short, with 16 bases between. The CDR3 is CASSQDWAGVGTNEKLFF. The CDR3 region has the DNA TGCGCCAGCAGCCAAGATTGGGCCGGGGTTGGGACTAATGAAAAACTGTTTTTT.

This clonotype came up a few times. This chain links TRBV24-1 with TRBJ2-3; 7 nucleotides line up with TRBD2. CDR1 is KGHDR and CDR2 is SFDVKD in the germline V gene. Losses at the gene ends were 5 bases for V and 2 bases for J; bases not matched to a gene: 12. CDR3 length: 17 amino acids. In DNA form, the CDR3 reads TGTGCCACCAGTGGTCCTGCTAGCGGAGCAAACACAGATACGCAGTATTTT. Translation gives CATSGPASGANTDTQYF.